The present T cell receptor (beta chain) was sequenced within a study of identifying expanded T cells in peripheral blood (dated by TCRdb to the late 2010s). With regard to the full study: Technical replicates were generated by sequencing separate aliquots of the same genomic DNA pool, and four replicates were compared pairwise. Overall study results and their limits: It was expected by the authors that biological variance in healthy repertoires might increase further over much longer intervals, such as months to years. Across all healthy-donor time intervals, the beta-binomial model significantly cut both the number of clones called differentially abundant and the false-positive rate. Variance in clone template counts between approximately two-week samples significantly increased with total template count across all healthy donors. Between technical replicates the binomial model flagged approximately 1.3 differentially abundant clones, whereas over about 2 weeks the binomial model flagged about 16.4 and over about four weeks around 19.

TCRbeta CDR3 regions were profiled by bias-controlled multiplex PCR amplification of genomic DNA with the immunoSEQ Assay. Regarding the original processing steps: The absolute abundance of each unique TCRbeta CDR3 region was quantified after sequences were collapsed and filtered. Differential abundance was tested with two models: a binomial (Fisher-equivalent) model and a beta-binomial model that adds time-dependent variance fitted from healthy donors. Any clone with fewer than 5 combined templates was excluded, and a clone was called differentially abundant if its Benjamini-Hochberg FDR was below 0.01. The form v = (b*log(k)+a)^2 was used to model beta-binomial variance as a function of total template count across the two samples. TCRdb retrieved this table from immuneACCESS and kept in-frame rearrangements only. Not all clones are present; in checked studies, unresolved V genes account for under half, and no reason is known for the remainder. That table is the source of V, J and clone size, and D and trimming were worked out from the DNA. The sample table records 50,000 to 70,000 clones; over 75% of these occur just once. Approximately 4.5% of the sample comes from the top ten.

As for this clone: Its target antigen remains unknown. Base qualities are missing; no much larger clone stands one base away.

Looking up the germline V gene (reference sequence) yields CDR1 GTSNPN and CDR2 SVGIG. V sheds 5 bases and J sheds 8 bases, leaving 7 bases between their ends. From its cysteine to its phenylalanine, the CDR3 spans 10 amino acids. This entry keeps only the CDR3 DNA: 30 bases, framed from base 1. No immune events such as infections were documented for the healthy donors during the collection period. Time-dependent variance in a beta-binomial model of T-cell clone differential abundance was calibrated using healthy-donor blood repertoires as a training cohort. The training cohort comprised about ten healthy donors, 3 female and 7 male. An age range of roughly 29 to 70 years, with an average of roughly 45 years, was recorded for the donors. Obtained from a commercial supplier, whole blood was collected from each healthy donor at three time points set around 2 weeks apart. For immunosequencing, genomic DNA was extracted from whole blood that had not been sorted.

The chain joins TRBV30 to TRBJ2-4, with the D call perhaps TRBD1 or TRBD2, as 5 bases match in each case. The sample comprised blood. The TCR was taken from a person aged 18 to 70 in good health. In nucleotides, the sequence is TGTGCCTGGGGGGGTGACATTCAGTACTTC. The translation is CAWGGDIQYF.